A selection of T cell receptor beta chains follows, all from one sample in a study of identical twins. In TCRdb, the 5' RACE reads were re-called with MiXCR into one record per CDR3 protein. The repertoire consists of fewer than 650,000 distinct CDR3 sequences, with around a tenth occurring once and the leading ten covering around 3.2%. The sample was also linked to a second study, of yellow fever vaccine responses in identical twins.

Sequenced sample: PBMCs. The receptors come from a woman between 18 and 29 years old in good health. The CDR3 runs from the conserved cysteine through the conserved F or W. Fields, in order: clone size, V gene, D gene, J gene, CDR3 protein, CDR3 DNA. A D gene is named only where the DNA matches it firmly. Size tells how often a clone was seen (once, few, many) or the class of an expanded clone, and some rows leave it out.

size: many; V: TRBV12-3/TRBV12-4; D: .; J: TRBJ2-7; CDR3: CASSWSSGAQPYEQYF; DNA: TGTGCCAGCAGTTGGTCCTCCGGGGCTCAACCCTACGAGCAGTACTTC
size: few; V: TRBV20-1; D: TRBD2; J: TRBJ2-1; CDR3: CSARELASGIFYNEQFF; DNA: TGCAGTGCTAGAGAGCTGGCTAGCGGAATATTTTACAATGAGCAGTTCTTC
size: few; V: TRBV20-1; D: .; J: TRBJ2-5; CDR3: CSARRQPQETQYF; DNA: TGCAGTGCTAGGAGGCAGCCCCAAGAGACCCAGTACTTC
size: .; V: TRBV5-1; D: TRBD2; J: TRBJ2-5; CDR3: CASSSGLAGPLGETQYF; DNA: TGCGCCAGCAGCTCGGGACTAGCGGGACCCCTCGGGGAGACCCAGTACTTC
size: few; V: TRBV7-2; D: TRBD2; J: TRBJ2-2; CDR3: CASSLGLAGANGELFF; DNA: TGTGCCAGCAGCCTGGGACTAGCGGGGGCAAACGGGGAGCTGTTTTTT
size: many; V: TRBV12-3/TRBV12-4; D: TRBD1; J: TRBJ1-6; CDR3: CASNGQESPLHF; DNA: TGTGCCAGCAACGGACAGGAGTCACCCCTCCACTTT
size: many; V: TRBV7-9; D: .; J: TRBJ2-1; CDR3: CASSGSRESSYNEQFF; DNA: TGTGCCAGCAGCGGGTCCAGGGAGAGCTCCTACAATGAGCAGTTCTTC
size: .; V: TRBV29-1; D: TRBD1; J: TRBJ2-1; CDR3: CSVEGFRDRANEQFF; DNA: TGCAGCGTTGAAGGCTTCCGGGACAGGGCTAATGAGCAGTTCTTC
size: .; V: TRBV4-3; D: TRBD2; J: TRBJ2-3; CDR3: CASSPGGGANPWTDTQYF; DNA: TGCGCCAGCAGCCCCGGGGGGGGCGCAAATCCTTGGACAGATACGCAGTATTTT
size: .; V: TRBV20-1; D: .; J: TRBJ2-7; CDR3: CSARWVAPAEQYF; DNA: TGCAGTGCTAGGTGGGTTGCCCCGGCCGAGCAGTACTTC
size: many; V: TRBV12-3/TRBV12-4; D: TRBD2; J: TRBJ2-7; CDR3: CASSYVAGAAYEQYF; DNA: TGTGCCAGCAGTTACGTAGCGGGAGCAGCCTACGAGCAGTACTTC
size: .; V: TRBV7-8; D: .; J: TRBJ2-7; CDR3: CASSPPWGDSAYEQYF; DNA: TGTGCCAGCAGCCCTCCTTGGGGGGACAGCGCCTACGAGCAGTACTTC
size: few; V: TRBV30; D: .; J: TRBJ1-6; CDR3: CAWSRGDDSPLHF; DNA: TGTGCCTGGAGTAGGGGAGATGATTCACCCCTCCACTTT
size: few; V: TRBV20-1; D: .; J: TRBJ2-1; CDR3: CSAIQGGNEQFF; DNA: TGCAGTGCCATACAGGGGGGGAATGAGCAGTTCTTC
size: few; V: TRBV14; D: .; J: TRBJ2-7; CDR3: CASSQVRGVQYF; DNA: TGTGCCAGCAGCCAAGTTCGCGGGGTGCAGTACTTC
size: many; V: TRBV6-2/TRBV6-3; D: .; J: TRBJ1-5; CDR3: CASSDSNQPQHF; DNA: TGTGCCAGCAGTGATAGCAATCAGCCCCAGCATTTT
size: few; V: TRBV7-2; D: .; J: TRBJ2-2; CDR3: CASSLVPIAAGELFF; DNA: TGTGCCAGCAGCTTAGTCCCGATCGCCGCCGGGGAGCTGTTTTTT
size: .; V: TRBV15; D: .; J: TRBJ1-2; CDR3: CATSRDGRSNGYTF; DNA: TGTGCCACCAGCAGAGATGGACGGTCTAACGGCTACACCTTC
size: few; V: TRBV6-2/TRBV6-3; D: TRBD2; J: TRBJ2-2; CDR3: CASNAWRREGTGELFF; DNA: TGTGCCAGCAACGCCTGGAGGCGGGAGGGAACCGGGGAGCTGTTTTTT
size: few; V: TRBV29-1; D: TRBD2; J: TRBJ2-7; CDR3: CSASGRMHYEQYF; DNA: TGCAGCGCGAGCGGGAGGATGCACTACGAGCAGTACTTC
size: many; V: TRBV10-3; D: TRBD2; J: TRBJ2-7; CDR3: CAISESEGAGGKYF; DNA: TGTGCCATCAGTGAGTCGGAGGGAGCGGGGGGGAAGTACTTC
size: many; V: TRBV6-1; D: TRBD2; J: TRBJ2-7; CDR3: CASRRRRDYSYEQYF; DNA: TGTGCCAGCAGACGACGCCGGGACTACTCCTACGAGCAGTACTTC
size: many; V: TRBV5-1; D: TRBD2; J: TRBJ2-1; CDR3: CASSSGLAGHNEQFF; DNA: TGCGCCAGCAGCTCGGGACTAGCGGGCCACAATGAGCAGTTCTTC
size: many; V: TRBV2; D: .; J: TRBJ2-7; CDR3: CASRGGQPPYEQYF; DNA: TGTGCCAGCAGGGGGGGACAGCCTCCCTACGAGCAGTACTTC
size: few; V: TRBV15; D: TRBD2; J: TRBJ2-3; CDR3: CATSRDQRDYYTDTQYF; DNA: TGTGCCACCAGCAGAGATCAGCGGGACTACTACACAGATACGCAGTATTTT
size: few; V: TRBV20-1; D: TRBD1; J: TRBJ1-5; CDR3: CSANGQVNQPQHF; DNA: TGCAGTGCCAATGGACAGGTCAATCAGCCCCAGCATTTT
size: many; V: TRBV3-1; D: TRBD2; J: TRBJ2-7; CDR3: CASSQDPSGYSYEQYF; DNA: TGTGCCAGCAGCCAAGACCCTAGCGGGTACTCCTACGAGCAGTACTTC
size: many; V: TRBV6-1; D: TRBD1; J: TRBJ1-2; CDR3: CASRDRGLNYGYTF; DNA: TGTGCCAGCAGGGACAGGGGCTTGAACTATGGCTACACCTTC
size: few; V: TRBV7-8; D: .; J: TRBJ2-1; CDR3: CASSPRQDNEQFF; DNA: TGTGCCAGCAGCCCCCGACAGGACAATGAGCAGTTCTTC
size: many; V: TRBV12-3/TRBV12-4; D: TRBD2; J: TRBJ2-7; CDR3: CASSLGWLAGDEQYF; DNA: TGTGCCAGCAGTTTAGGGTGGCTAGCGGGAGACGAGCAGTACTTC
size: .; V: TRBV7-9; D: .; J: TRBJ2-4; CDR3: CASSLVGKNIQYF; DNA: TGTGCCAGCAGCTTAGTTGGCAAAAACATTCAGTACTTC
size: .; V: TRBV10-2; D: TRBD2; J: TRBJ2-1; CDR3: CASREAGPYNEQFF; DNA: TGCGCCAGCAGGGAAGCGGGGCCATACAATGAGCAGTTCTTC
size: .; V: TRBV6-1; D: .; J: TRBJ2-3; CDR3: CASSPEAYTDTQYF; DNA: TGTGCCAGCAGCCCCGAAGCATACACAGATACGCAGTATTTT
size: few; V: TRBV29-1; D: .; J: TRBJ1-2; CDR3: CSVADMAGGYTF; DNA: TGCAGCGTGGCCGACATGGCGGGGGGCTACACCTTC
size: .; V: TRBV28; D: .; J: TRBJ2-1; CDR3: CASSPERLAGRGEQFF; DNA: TGTGCCAGCAGTCCAGAACGACTAGCCGGCAGGGGTGAGCAGTTCTTC
size: few; V: TRBV4-1; D: TRBD2; J: TRBJ2-5; CDR3: CASSQGTGGGETQYF; DNA: TGCGCCAGCAGCCAAGGAACGGGGGGGGGAGAGACCCAGTACTTC
size: .; V: TRBV7-6; D: .; J: TRBJ2-2; CDR3: CASSLLSGGELFF; DNA: TGTGCCAGCAGCTTACTATCAGGCGGGGAGCTGTTTTTT
size: .; V: TRBV29-1; D: .; J: TRBJ2-1; CDR3: CSVEVGLNEQFF; DNA: TGCAGCGTTGAAGTTGGTCTTAATGAGCAGTTCTTC
size: .; V: TRBV7-2; D: TRBD1; J: TRBJ2-7; CDR3: CASSWDRQPPYEQYF; DNA: TGTGCCAGCAGCTGGGACAGGCAACCCCCCTACGAGCAGTACTTC
size: many; V: TRBV12-3/TRBV12-4; D: TRBD1; J: TRBJ2-7; CDR3: CASSGDRTSYEQYF; DNA: TGTGCCAGCAGCGGGGACAGGACCTCCTACGAGCAGTACTTC
size: few; V: TRBV7-8; D: .; J: TRBJ2-3; CDR3: CASSLFPPGSTDTQYF; DNA: TGTGCCAGCAGCTTATTCCCTCCGGGAAGCACAGATACGCAGTATTTT
size: many; V: TRBV29-1; D: TRBD1; J: TRBJ2-1; CDR3: CSVSQGVDNEQFF; DNA: TGCAGCGTCAGCCAGGGGGTAGACAATGAGCAGTTCTTC
size: .; V: TRBV10-3; D: .; J: TRBJ1-2; CDR3: CAISEFRGTGLYGYTF; DNA: TGTGCCATCAGTGAGTTCCGGGGGACGGGACTCTATGGCTACACCTTC
size: few; V: TRBV5-1; D: .; J: TRBJ2-4; CDR3: CASSLVGGGIQYF; DNA: TGCGCCAGCAGCTTGGTCGGGGGTGGCATTCAGTACTTC
size: .; V: TRBV4-3; D: .; J: TRBJ2-7; CDR3: CASSQDRAGAGTYEQYF; DNA: TGCGCCAGCAGCCAAGATCGGGCTGGGGCAGGGACCTACGAGCAGTACTTC
size: .; V: TRBV6-1; D: .; J: TRBJ2-7; CDR3: CATSVVGATHEQYF; DNA: TGTGCCACCAGCGTTGTAGGGGCAACCCACGAGCAGTACTTC
size: many; V: TRBV12-3/TRBV12-4; D: TRBD1; J: TRBJ1-5; CDR3: CASRGPGQGSNQPQHF; DNA: TGTGCCAGCAGAGGTCCGGGACAGGGCTCCAATCAGCCCCAGCATTTT
size: .; V: TRBV20-1; D: .; J: TRBJ2-5; CDR3: CSARDYRTLGKTQYF; DNA: TGCAGTGCTAGAGACTACAGAACCTTGGGGAAGACCCAGTACTTC
size: .; V: TRBV4-1; D: .; J: TRBJ2-5; CDR3: CASSQDRGSETQYF; DNA: TGCGCCAGCAGCCAAGATCGAGGGTCGGAGACCCAGTACTTC
size: many; V: TRBV20-1; D: TRBD2; J: TRBJ2-5; CDR3: CSARPFGTKGETQYF; DNA: TGCAGTGCTAGACCCTTCGGGACTAAGGGGGAGACCCAGTACTTC